This T cell receptor beta chain appears in the sequencing data of a study of resident and recirculating memory T cells in vitiligo. Whole-study context: Shave-biopsy epidermis from lesional and nonlesional skin was sequenced alongside PBMCs.

Only in-frame clones appear in the TCRdb table, and some are missing; sequencing was by immunoSEQ multiplex PCR. The repertoire consists of about 76,000 clones, with about 92% occurring once and the leading ten covering more than 5%. Looked up from germline, CDR1 is MDHEN and CDR2 is SYDVKM. This CDR3 has 15 amino acids. The V and J ends lost 6 bases and 0 bases, in that order; junction bases with no gene match: 2. A note on this clone: What it binds is unknown.

Overall study results and limits: Different lesions suggested infiltration by different T cell clones.

Patients had received no treatment within the previous three months. V and J are TRBV28 and TRBJ2-3, with 11 bases lining up with TRBD2. Material: blood. This sequence was found in a male donor with vitiligo. DNA for the CDR3: TGTGCCAGCAGATCTAGCGGGAGGAGCACAGATACGCAGTATTTT. It codes for CASRSSGRSTDTQYF.